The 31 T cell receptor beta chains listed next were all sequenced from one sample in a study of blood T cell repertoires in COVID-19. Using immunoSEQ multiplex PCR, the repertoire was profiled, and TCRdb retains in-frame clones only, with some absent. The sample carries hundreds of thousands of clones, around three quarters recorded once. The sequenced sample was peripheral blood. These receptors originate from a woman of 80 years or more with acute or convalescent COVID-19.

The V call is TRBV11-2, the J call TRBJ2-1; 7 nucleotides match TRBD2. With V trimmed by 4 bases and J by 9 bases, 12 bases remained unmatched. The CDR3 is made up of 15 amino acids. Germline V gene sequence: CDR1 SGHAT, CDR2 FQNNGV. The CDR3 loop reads CASSSLRGERGEQFF. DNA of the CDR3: TGTGCCAGCAGCTCGCTCCGGGGGGAGAGGGGTGAGCAGTTCTTC.

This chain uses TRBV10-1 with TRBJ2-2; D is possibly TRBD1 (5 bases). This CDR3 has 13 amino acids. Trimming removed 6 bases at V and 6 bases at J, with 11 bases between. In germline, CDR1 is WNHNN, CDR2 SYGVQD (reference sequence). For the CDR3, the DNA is TGCGCCAGCAGGGACACTAATTCCGGGGAGCTGTTTTTT. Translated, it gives CASRDTNSGELFF.

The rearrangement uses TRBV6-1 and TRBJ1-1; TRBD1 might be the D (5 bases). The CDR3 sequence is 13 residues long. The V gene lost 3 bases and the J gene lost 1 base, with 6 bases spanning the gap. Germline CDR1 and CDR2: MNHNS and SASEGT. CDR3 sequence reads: CASSDQGNTEAFF. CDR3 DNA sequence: TGTGCCAGCAGTGACCAGGGGAACACTGAAGCTTTCTTT.

The CDR3 sequence is CASSQDPFGEGGGYTF. The CDR3 nucleotides read TGCGCCAGCAGCCAAGATCCTTTTGGGGAGGGCGGTGGCTACACCTTC. The chain employs TRBV4-1 and TRBJ1-2, with D unclear. CDR1 and CDR2 (germline): MGHRA, YSYEKL. Trimming left V 0 bases short and J 7 bases short, with 18 bases between. The CDR3 extends over 16 amino acids.

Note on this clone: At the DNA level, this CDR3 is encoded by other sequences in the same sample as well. In nucleotides, the CDR3 is TGTGCCAGCAGCGTGGGGGGGTACGGCTACACCTTC. It translates to CASSVGGYGYTF. The chain combines TRBV9 with TRBJ1-2, with D possibly being TRBD1 (5 bases). Trimming cost V 2 bases and J 8 bases, with 10 bases left between them. The CDR3 is 12 residues long. CDR1 and CDR2 from the germline V gene are SGDLS and YYNGEE.

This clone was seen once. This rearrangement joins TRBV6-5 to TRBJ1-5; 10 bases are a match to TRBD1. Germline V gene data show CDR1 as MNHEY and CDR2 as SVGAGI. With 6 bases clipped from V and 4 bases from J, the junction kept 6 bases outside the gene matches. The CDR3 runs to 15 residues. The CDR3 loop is CASSRDRGANQPQHF. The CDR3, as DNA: TGTGCCAGCAGCCGGGACAGGGGAGCAAATCAGCCCCAGCATTTT.

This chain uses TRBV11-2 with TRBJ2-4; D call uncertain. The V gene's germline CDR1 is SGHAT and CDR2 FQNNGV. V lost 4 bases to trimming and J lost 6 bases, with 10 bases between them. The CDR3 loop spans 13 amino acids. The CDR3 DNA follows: TGTGCCAGCAGCTCGTCCCCGGGAAACATTCAGTACTTC. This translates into CASSSSPGNIQYF.

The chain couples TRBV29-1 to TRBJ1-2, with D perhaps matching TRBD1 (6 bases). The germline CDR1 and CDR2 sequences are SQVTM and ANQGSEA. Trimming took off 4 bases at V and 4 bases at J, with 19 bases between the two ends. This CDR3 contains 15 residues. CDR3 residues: CSVVHSIRGGYGYTF. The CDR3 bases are TGCAGCGTTGTCCACTCGATCAGGGGCGGCTATGGCTACACCTTC.

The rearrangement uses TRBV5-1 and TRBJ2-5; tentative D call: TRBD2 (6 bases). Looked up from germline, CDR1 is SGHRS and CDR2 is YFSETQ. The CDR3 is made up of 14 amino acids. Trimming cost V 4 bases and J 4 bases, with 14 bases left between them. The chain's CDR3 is CASSPPGVGETQYF. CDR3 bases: TGCGCCAGCAGCCCCCCGGGAGTAGGAGAGACCCAGTACTTC.

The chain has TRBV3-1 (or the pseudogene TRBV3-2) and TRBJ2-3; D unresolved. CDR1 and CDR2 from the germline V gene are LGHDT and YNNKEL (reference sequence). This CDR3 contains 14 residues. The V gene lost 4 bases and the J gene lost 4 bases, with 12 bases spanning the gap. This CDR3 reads CASSPFARPDTQYF. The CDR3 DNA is TGTGCCAGCAGCCCTTTTGCTAGGCCAGATACGCAGTATTTT.

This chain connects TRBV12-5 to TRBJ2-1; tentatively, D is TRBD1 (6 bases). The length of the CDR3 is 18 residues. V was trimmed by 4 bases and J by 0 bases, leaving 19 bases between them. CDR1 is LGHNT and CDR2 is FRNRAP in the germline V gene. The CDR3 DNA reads TGTGCTAGTGGTTATCGACAGGACTTCCTGAGCTCCTACAATGAGCAGTTCTTC. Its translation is CASGYRQDFLSSYNEQFF.

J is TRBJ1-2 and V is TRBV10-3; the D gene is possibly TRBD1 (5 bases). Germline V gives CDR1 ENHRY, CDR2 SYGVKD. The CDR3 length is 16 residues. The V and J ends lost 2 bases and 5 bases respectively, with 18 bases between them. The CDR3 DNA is TGTGCCATCAGTGAGGGGGCAGGGTCGGGCCGGTATGGCTACACCTTC. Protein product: CAISEGAGSGRYGYTF.

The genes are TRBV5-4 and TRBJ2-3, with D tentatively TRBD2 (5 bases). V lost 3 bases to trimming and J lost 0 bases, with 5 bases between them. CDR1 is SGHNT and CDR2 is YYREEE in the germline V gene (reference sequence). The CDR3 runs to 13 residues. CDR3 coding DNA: TGTGCCAGCAGCTGGACTAGCACAGATACGCAGTATTTT. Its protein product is CASSWTSTDTQYF.

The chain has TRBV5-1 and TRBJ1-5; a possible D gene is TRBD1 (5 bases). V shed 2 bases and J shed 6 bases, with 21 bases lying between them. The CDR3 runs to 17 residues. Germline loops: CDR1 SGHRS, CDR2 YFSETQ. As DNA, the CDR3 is TGCGCCAGCAGCTTAAACTCCGTCAGGGTTGATCGTCAGCCCCAGCATTTT. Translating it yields CASSLNSVRVDRQPQHF.

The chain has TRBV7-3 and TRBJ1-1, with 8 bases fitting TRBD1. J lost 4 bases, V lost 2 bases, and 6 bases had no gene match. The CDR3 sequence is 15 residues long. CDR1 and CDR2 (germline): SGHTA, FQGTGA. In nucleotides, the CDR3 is TGTGCCAGCAGCTTAGGAACAGGGGGGGTCACTGAAGCTTTCTTT. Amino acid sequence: CASSLGTGGVTEAFF.

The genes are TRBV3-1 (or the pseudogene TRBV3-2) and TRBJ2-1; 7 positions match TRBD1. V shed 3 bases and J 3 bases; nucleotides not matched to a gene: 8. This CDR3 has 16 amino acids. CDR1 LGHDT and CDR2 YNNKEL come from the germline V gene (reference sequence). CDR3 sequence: CASSHWDRNYYNEQFF. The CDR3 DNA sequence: TGTGCCAGCAGCCACTGGGACAGAAATTACTACAATGAGCAGTTCTTC.

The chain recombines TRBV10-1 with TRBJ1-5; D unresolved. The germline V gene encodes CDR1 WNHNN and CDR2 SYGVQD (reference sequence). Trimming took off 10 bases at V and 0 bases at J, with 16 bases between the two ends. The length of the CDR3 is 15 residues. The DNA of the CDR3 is TGCGCCATCCAGAATCGGGAGATTAGCAATCAGCCCCAGCATTTT. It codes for CAIQNREISNQPQHF.

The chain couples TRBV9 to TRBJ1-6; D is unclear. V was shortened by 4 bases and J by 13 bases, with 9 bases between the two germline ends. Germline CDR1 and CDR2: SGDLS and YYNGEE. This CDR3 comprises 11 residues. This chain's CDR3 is CASSSSGPLHF. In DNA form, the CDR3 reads TGTGCCAGCAGCTCCTCGGGGCCCCTCCACTTT. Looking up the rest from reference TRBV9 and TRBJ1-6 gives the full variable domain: DSGVTQTPKHLITATGQRVTLRCSPRSGDLSVYWYQQSLDQGLQFLIQYYNGEERAKGNILERFSAQQFPDLHSELNLSSLELGDSALYFCASSSSGPLHFGNGTRLTVT.

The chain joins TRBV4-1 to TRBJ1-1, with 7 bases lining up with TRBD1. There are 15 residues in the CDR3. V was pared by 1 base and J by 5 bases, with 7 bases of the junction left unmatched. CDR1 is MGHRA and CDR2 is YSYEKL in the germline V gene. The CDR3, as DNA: TGCGCCAGCAGCCAAGGCAGGGGGAAGTTTACTGAAGCTTTCTTT. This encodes CASSQGRGKFTEAFF.

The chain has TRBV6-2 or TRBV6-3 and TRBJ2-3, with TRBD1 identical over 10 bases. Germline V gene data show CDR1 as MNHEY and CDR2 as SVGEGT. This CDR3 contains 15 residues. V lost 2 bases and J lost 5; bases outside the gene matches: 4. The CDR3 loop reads CASSYTGQGIDTQYF. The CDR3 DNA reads TGTGCCAGCAGTTACACGGGACAGGGGATAGATACGCAGTATTTT.

CDR3 residues: CASSPRTGDNSPLHF. The CDR3 region has the DNA TGTGCCAGCAGTCCCAGGACAGGGGATAATTCACCCCTCCACTTT. This sequence joins TRBV6-6 and TRBJ1-6, with TRBD1 matching over 9 bases. Germline CDR1 reads MNHNY; CDR2 reads SVGAGI (reference sequence). V shed 5 bases and J 5 bases; nucleotides not matched to a gene: 4. CDR3 length: 15 amino acids.

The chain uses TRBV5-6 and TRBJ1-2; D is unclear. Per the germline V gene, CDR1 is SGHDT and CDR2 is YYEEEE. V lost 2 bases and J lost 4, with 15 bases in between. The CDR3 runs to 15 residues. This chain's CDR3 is CASSFSGSAGYGYTF. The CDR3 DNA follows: TGTGCCAGCAGCTTCTCCGGGTCAGCGGGCTATGGCTACACCTTC.

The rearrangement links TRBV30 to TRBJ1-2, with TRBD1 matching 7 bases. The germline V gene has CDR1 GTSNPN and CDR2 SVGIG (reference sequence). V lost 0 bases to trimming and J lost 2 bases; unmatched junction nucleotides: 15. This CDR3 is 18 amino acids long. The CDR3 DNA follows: TGTGCCTGGAGTGTACGGACCCTTCACAGGGGTCCCAACTATGGCTACACCTTC. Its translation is CAWSVRTLHRGPNYGYTF.

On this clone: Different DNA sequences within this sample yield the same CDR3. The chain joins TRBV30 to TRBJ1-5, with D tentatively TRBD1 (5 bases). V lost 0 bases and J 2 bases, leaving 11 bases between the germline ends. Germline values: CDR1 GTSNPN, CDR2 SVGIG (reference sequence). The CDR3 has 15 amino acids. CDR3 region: CAWSVGGSGNQPQHF. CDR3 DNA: TGTGCCTGGAGTGTCGGGGGGAGTGGCAATCAGCCCCAGCATTTT.

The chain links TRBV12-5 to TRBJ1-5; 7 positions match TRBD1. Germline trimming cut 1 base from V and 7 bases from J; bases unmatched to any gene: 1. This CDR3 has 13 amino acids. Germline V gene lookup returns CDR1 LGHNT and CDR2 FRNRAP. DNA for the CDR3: TGTGCTAGTGGTTTGGAGGGGGCCCAGCCCCAGCATTTT. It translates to CASGLEGAQPQHF.

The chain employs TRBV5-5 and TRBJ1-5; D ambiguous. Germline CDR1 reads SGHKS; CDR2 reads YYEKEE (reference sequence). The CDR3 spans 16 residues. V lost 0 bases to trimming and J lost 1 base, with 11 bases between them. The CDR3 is CASSLEGGLSNQPQHF. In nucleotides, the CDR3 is TGTGCCAGCAGCTTGGAAGGCGGGTTAAGCAATCAGCCCCAGCATTTT.

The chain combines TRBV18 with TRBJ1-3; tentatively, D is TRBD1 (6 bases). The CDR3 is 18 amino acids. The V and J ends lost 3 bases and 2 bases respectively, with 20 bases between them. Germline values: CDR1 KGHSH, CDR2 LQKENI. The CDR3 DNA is TGTGCCAGCTCACCGGCCGTTGCTACAGGGTCAACTGGAAACACCATATATTTT. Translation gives CASSPAVATGSTGNTIYF.

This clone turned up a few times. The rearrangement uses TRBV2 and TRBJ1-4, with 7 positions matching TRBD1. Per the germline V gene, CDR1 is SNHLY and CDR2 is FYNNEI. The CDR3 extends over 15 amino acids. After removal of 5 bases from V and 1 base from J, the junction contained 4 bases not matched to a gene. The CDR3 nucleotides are TGTGCCAGCAGTTTCACAGGGGTAACTAATGAAAAACTGTTTTTT. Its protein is CASSFTGVTNEKLFF.

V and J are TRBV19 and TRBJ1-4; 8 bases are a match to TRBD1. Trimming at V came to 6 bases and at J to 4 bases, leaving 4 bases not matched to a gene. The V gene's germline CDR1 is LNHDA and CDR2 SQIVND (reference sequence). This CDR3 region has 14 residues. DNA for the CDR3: TGTGCCAGTAGCCGACAGGGGAATAATGAAAAACTGTTTTTT. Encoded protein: CASSRQGNNEKLFF.

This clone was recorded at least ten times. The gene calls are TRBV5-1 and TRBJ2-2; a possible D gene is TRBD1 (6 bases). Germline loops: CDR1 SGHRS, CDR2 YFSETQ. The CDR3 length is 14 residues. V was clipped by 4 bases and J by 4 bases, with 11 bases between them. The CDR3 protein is CASSPGQLTGELFF. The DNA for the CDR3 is TGCGCCAGCAGCCCCGGACAGCTCACCGGGGAGCTGTTTTTT. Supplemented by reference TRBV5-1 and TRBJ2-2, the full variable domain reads KAGVTQTPRYLIKTRGQQVTLSCSPISGHRSVSWYQQTPGQGLQFLFEYFSETQRNKGNFPGRFSGRQFSNSRSEMNVSTLELGDSALYLCASSPGQLTGELFFGEGSRLTVL.

The CDR3 bases are TGCGCCAGCAGCCACCACCTGGGGAGGGGGGCGAGTACCGGGGAGCTGTTTTTT. It yields the protein CASSHHLGRGASTGELFF. This chain links TRBV4-3 with TRBJ2-2; D perhaps matches TRBD2 (7 bases). This CDR3 has 18 residues. V was trimmed by 3 bases and J by 5 bases, leaving 22 bases between them. Germline V gene lookup returns CDR1 LGHNA and CDR2 YSLEER.